Sequencing of this TCR beta chain was carried out in a study of T cell repertoires in cytomegalovirus infection. Study-wide findings and caveats: Dominant in the ex vivo response were TCR beta clonotypes restricted by HLA-C and specific for CMV.

V dropped 3 bases and J dropped 2 bases, with 10 bases sitting between them. The CDR3 is 15 amino acids. Germline assignment: CDR1 MNHEY and CDR2 SMNVEV (reference sequence). To note about this clonotype: As yet, its antigen is unknown.

TCRdb re-analysed the reads in MiXCR, keeping a single row per CDR3 protein. The sample has approximately 89,000 distinct CDR3 sequences; roughly a quarter are singletons. The sequencing used CD8+ T cells from cultured PBMCs, collected from culture after CMV antigen stimulation. The origin of this receptor is a human donor in good health (CMV status not recorded). Some clones in this sample may be carry-over from other donors' samples. V is TRBV27 and J is TRBJ1-4, with D possibly matching TRBD1 (6 bases). For the CDR3, the DNA is TGTGCCAGCAGTTTTCATGGACAGACTAATGAAAAACTGTTTTTT. It translates to CASSFHGQTNEKLFF.